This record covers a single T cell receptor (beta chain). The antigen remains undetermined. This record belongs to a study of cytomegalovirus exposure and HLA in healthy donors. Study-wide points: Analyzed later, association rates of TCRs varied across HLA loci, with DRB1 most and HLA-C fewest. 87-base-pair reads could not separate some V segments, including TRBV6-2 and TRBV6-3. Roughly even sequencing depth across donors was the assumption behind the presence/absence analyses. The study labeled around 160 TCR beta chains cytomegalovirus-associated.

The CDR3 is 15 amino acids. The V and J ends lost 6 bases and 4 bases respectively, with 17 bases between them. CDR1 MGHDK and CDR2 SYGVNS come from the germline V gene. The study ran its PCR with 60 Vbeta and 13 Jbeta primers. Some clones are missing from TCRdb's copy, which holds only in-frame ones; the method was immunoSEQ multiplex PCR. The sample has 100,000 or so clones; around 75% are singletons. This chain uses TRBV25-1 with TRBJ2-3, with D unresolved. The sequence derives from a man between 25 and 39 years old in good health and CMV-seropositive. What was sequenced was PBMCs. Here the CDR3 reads CASRSPGDYSDTQYF. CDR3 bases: TGTGCCAGCAGGTCCCCCGGAGATTATTCAGATACGCAGTATTTT.